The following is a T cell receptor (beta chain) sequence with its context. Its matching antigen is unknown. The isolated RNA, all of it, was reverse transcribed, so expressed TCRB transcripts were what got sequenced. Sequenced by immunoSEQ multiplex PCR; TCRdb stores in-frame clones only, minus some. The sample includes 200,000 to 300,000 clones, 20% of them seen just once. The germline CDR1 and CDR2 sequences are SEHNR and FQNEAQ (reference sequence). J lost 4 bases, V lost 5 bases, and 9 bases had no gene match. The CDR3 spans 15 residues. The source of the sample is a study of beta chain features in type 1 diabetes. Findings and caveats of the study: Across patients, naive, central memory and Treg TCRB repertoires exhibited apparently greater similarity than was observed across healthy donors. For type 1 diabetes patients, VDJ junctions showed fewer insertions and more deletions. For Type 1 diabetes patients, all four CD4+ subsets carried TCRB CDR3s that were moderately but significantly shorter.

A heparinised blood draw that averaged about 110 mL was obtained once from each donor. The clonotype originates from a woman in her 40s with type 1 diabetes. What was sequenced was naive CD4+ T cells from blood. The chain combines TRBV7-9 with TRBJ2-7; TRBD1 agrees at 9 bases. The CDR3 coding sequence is TGTGCCAGCAGCGAAACTACAGGGGGCCCTTACGAGCAGTACTTC. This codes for CASSETTGGPYEQYF.